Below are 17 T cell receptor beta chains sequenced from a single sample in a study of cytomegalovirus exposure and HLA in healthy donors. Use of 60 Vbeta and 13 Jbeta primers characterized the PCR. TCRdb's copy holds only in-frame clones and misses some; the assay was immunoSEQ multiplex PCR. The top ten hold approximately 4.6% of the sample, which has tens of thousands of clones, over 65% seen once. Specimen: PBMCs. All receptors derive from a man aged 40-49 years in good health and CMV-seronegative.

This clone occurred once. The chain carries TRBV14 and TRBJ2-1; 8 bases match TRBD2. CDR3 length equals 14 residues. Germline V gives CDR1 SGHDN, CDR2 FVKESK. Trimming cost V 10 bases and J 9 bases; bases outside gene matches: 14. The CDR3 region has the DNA TGTGCCAACAACTCAGGGAAGCTAGCGGGTGAGCAGTTCTTC. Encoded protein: CANNSGKLAGEQFF.

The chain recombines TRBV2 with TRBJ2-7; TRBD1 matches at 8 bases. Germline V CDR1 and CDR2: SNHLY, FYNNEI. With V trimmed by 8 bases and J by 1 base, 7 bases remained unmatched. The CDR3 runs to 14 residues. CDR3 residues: CASGPGGQSYEQYF. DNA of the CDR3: TGTGCCAGCGGACCAGGGGGCCAATCCTACGAGCAGTACTTC.

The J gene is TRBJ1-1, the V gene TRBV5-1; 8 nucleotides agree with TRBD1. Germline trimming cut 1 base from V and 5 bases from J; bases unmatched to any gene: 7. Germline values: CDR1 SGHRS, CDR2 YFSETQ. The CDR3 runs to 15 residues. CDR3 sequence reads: CASSLSDRGGTEAFF. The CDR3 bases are TGCGCCAGCAGCTTGTCAGACAGGGGTGGAACTGAAGCTTTCTTT.

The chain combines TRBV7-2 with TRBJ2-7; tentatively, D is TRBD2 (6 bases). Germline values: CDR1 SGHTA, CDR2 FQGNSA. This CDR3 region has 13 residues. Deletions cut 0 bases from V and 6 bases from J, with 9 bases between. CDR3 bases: TGTGCCAGCAGCTTAGCCCCGGGGGTCGAGCAGTACTTC. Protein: CASSLAPGVEQYF.

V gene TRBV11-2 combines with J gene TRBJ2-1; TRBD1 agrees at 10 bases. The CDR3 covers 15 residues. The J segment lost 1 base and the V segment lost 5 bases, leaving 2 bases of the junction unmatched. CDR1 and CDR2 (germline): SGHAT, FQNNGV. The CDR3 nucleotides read TGTGCCAGCAGCGAGGGACAGGGGTCCTACAATGAGCAGTTCTTC. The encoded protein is CASSEGQGSYNEQFF.

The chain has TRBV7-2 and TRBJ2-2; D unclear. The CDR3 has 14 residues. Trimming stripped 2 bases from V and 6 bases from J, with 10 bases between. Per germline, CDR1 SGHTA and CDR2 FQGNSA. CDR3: CASSLSHVAGELFF. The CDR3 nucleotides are TGTGCCAGCAGCTTAAGCCATGTTGCCGGGGAGCTGTTTTTT.

The chain's CDR3 is CASSVGSGGVGEQYF. The CDR3 DNA follows: TGTGCCAGCAGCGTAGGGTCAGGGGGAGTGGGCGAGCAGTACTTC. The chain couples TRBV9 to TRBJ2-7, with 7 bases that match TRBD1. Germline V gene sequence: CDR1 SGDLS, CDR2 YYNGEE. The CDR3 extends over 15 amino acids. V lost 0 bases and J lost 6; bases outside the gene matches: 9.

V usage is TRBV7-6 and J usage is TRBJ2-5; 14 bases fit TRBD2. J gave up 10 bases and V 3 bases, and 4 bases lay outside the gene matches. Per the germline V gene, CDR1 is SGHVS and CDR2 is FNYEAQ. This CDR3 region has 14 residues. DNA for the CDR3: TGTGCCAGCAGCTTGACTAGCGGGAGGGCCAGCCAGTACTTC. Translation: CASSLTSGRASQYF. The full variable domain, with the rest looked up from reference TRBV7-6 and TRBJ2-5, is GAGVSQSPRYKVTKRGQDVALRCDPISGHVSLYWYRQALGQGPEFLTYFNYEAQQDKSGLPNDRFSAERPEGSISTLTIQRTEQRDSAMYRCASSLTSGRASQYFGPGTRLLVL.

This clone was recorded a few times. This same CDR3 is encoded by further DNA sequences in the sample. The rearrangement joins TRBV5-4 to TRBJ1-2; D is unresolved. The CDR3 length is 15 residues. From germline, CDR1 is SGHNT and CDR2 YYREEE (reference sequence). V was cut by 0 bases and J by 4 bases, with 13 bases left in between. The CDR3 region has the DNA TGTGCCAGCAGCTTGGGAGCGGGGTCCGGCTATGGCTACACCTTC. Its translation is CASSLGAGSGYGYTF.

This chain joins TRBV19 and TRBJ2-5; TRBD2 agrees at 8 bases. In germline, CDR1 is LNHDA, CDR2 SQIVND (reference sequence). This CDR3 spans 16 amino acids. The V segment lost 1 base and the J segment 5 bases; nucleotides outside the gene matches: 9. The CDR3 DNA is TGTGCCAGTAGTATAGTGACGGGAGGGCCGAGGGAGACCCAGTACTTC. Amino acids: CASSIVTGGPRETQYF.

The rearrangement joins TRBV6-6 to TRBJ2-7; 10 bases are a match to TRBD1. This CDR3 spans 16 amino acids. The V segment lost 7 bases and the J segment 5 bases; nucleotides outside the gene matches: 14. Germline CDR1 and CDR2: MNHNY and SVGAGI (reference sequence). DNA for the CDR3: TGTGCCAGCACCCCAAGGGCGGGACAGGGGCGTAACGAGCAGTACTTC. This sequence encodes CASTPRAGQGRNEQYF.

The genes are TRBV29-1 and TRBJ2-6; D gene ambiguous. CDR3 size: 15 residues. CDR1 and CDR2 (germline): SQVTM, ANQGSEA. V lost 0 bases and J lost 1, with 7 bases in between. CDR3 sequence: CSVEDEQSGANVLTF. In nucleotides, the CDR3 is TGCAGCGTTGAAGATGAACAGTCTGGGGCCAACGTCCTGACTTTC. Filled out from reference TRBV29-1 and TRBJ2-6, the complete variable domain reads SAVISQKPSRDICQRGTSLTIQCQVDSQVTMMFWYRQQPGQSLTLIATANQGSEATYESGFVIDKFPISRPNLTFSTLTVSNMSPEDSSIYLCSVEDEQSGANVLTFGAGSRLTVL.

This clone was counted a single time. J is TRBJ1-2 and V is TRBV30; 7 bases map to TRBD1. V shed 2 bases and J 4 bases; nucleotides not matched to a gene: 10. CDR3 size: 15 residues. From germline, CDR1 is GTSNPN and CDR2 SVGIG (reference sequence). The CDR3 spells CAWSSERGLFYGYTF. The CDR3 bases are TGTGCCTGGAGTTCGGAGAGGGGGCTCTTCTATGGCTACACCTTC.

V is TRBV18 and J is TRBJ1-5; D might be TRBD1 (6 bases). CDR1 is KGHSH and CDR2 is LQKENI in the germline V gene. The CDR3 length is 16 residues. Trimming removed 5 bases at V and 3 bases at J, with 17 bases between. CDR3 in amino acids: CASSSLPGTLNQPQHF. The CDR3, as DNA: TGTGCCAGCTCATCGCTCCCCGGGACACTCAATCAGCCCCAGCATTTT.

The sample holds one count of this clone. The CDR3 here is CASSPRGSGNEQFF. The CDR3 DNA reads TGTGCCAGCAGCCCGCGCGGGAGTGGTAATGAGCAGTTCTTC. This rearrangement joins TRBV7-2 to TRBJ2-1; 7 nucleotides line up with TRBD2. Germline V gene lookup returns CDR1 SGHTA and CDR2 FQGNSA. The V gene end was trimmed by 5 bases and the J gene end by 7 bases; junction bases not matched to a gene: 8. This CDR3 has 14 amino acids. Together with reference TRBV7-2 and TRBJ2-1, the CDR3 gives the full variable domain: GAGVSQSPSNKVTEKGKDVELRCDPISGHTALYWYRQSLGQGLEFLIYFQGNSAPDKSGLPSDRFSAERTGGSVSTLTIQRTQQEDSAVYLCASSPRGSGNEQFFGPGTRLTVL.

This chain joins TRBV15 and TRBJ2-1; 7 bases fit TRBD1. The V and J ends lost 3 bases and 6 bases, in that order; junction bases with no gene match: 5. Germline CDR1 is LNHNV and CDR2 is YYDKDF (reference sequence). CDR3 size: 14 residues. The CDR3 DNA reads TGTGCCACCAGCAGGGACAGGTCGGCCAATGAGCAGTTCTTC. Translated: CATSRDRSANEQFF. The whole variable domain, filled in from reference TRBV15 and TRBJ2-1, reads DAMVIQNPRYQVTQFGKPVTLSCSQTLNHNVMYWYQQKSSQAPKLLFHYYDKDFNNEADTPDNFQSRRPNTSFCFLDIRSPGLGDTAMYLCATSRDRSANEQFFGPGTRLTVL.

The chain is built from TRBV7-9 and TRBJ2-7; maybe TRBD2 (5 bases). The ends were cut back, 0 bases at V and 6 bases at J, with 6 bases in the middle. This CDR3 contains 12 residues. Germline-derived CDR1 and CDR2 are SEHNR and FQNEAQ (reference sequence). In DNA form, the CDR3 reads TGTGCCAGCAGCTTAGCCGGAGGCGAGCAGTACTTC. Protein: CASSLAGGEQYF.